Presented here are 17 T cell receptor beta chains from one specimen sequenced in a study of early T cells in non-severe SARS-CoV-2 infection. MiXCR, run by TCRdb on the 5' RACE reads, gives a single entry per CDR3 protein. The sample includes over 60,000 distinct CDR3 sequences, 10% seen only once; the top ten take around 8%. Here the sequenced sample was whole blood, taken at baseline. Source of these receptors: an adult who was a healthcare worker with PCR-confirmed SARS-CoV-2 infection or an uninfected control (not recorded which).

This clonotype was counted many times. V gene TRBV6-2 or TRBV6-3 combines with J gene TRBJ2-1, with 7 bases that match TRBD1. CDR3 length: 13 residues. V was pared by 7 bases and J by 5 bases, with 5 bases of the junction left unmatched. CDR1 MNHEY and CDR2 SVGEGT come from the germline V gene. In DNA form, the CDR3 reads TGTGCCAGCACCCGACAGGGCCACAATGAGCAGTTCTTC. It yields the protein CASTRQGHNEQFF.

Many counts were recorded for this clonotype. V gene TRBV3-1 combines with J gene TRBJ2-3, with TRBD2 as a possible D gene (7 bases). Germline lookup yields CDR1 LGHDT and CDR2 YNNKEL (reference sequence). V was pared by 3 bases and J by 4 bases, with 17 bases between. There are 16 residues in the CDR3. The CDR3 DNA sequence: TGTGCCAGCAGCCAGAGGGGGGGAGCCGTCCCAGATACGCAGTATTTT. Protein sequence: CASSQRGGAVPDTQYF.

This clonotype is deemed medium-sized. The gene calls are TRBV5-4 and TRBJ2-2; 7 nucleotides match TRBD1. This CDR3 region has 18 residues. From germline, CDR1 is SGHNT and CDR2 YYREEE (reference sequence). The trim removed 0 bases at V and 2 bases at J, leaving 10 bases unmatched. Written as DNA, the CDR3 is TGTGCCAGCAGCTTGGATTTTATAGGGGGCTCTAACACCGGGGAGCTGTTTTTT. This sequence encodes CASSLDFIGGSNTGELFF.

Many counts were recorded for this clonotype. V is TRBV7-2 and J is TRBJ1-5; D uncertain. The CDR3 length is 13 residues. Germline lookup yields CDR1 SGHTA and CDR2 FQGNSA. Trimming took 5 bases from V and 2 from J, leaving 7 bases between them. CDR3 region: CASSTHGNQPQHF. CDR3 DNA: TGTGCCAGCAGCACCCACGGCAATCAGCCCCAGCATTTT.

This rearrangement joins TRBV5-6 to TRBJ2-1; no clear D. Trimming pared 7 bases from V and 0 bases from J, leaving 5 bases between. The germline CDR1 and CDR2 sequences are SGHDT and YYEEEE. The CDR3 contains 12 residues. CDR3 sequence reads: CASESSYNEQFF. In DNA form, the CDR3 reads TGTGCCAGCGAAAGCTCCTACAATGAGCAGTTCTTC.

This rearrangement joins TRBV2 to TRBJ2-2; D uncertain. V shed 7 bases and J shed 6 bases, with 6 bases lying between them. Germline CDR1 is SNHLY and CDR2 is FYNNEI. There are 11 residues in the CDR3. CDR3 loop: CASNRAGELFF. The CDR3 DNA sequence: TGTGCCAGCAATAGGGCCGGGGAGCTGTTTTTT. Together with reference TRBV2 and TRBJ2-2, the CDR3 gives the full variable domain: EPEVTQTPSHQVTQMGQEVILRCVPISNHLYFYWYRQILGQKVEFLVSFYNNEISEKSEIFDDQFSVERPDGSNFTLKIRSTKLEDSAMYFCASNRAGELFFGEGSRLTVL.

The chain employs TRBV24-1 and TRBJ2-2, with D perhaps TRBD1 or TRBD2 (6 bases each). The germline V gene encodes CDR1 KGHDR and CDR2 SFDVKD. This CDR3 has 14 residues. V lost 0 bases, J lost 6 bases, and 7 bases lay in between. CDR3 amino acids: CATSDLRGPGELFF. The CDR3 DNA reads as TGTGCCACCAGTGATTTGCGGGGGCCCGGGGAGCTGTTTTTT.

This clonotype turned up a few times. The chain employs TRBV12-3 or TRBV12-4 and TRBJ2-6, with no clear D. CDR3 size: 12 residues. V lost 6 bases to trimming and J lost 11 bases, with 11 bases between them. The CDR3 loop reads CASSTGRYVLTF. CDR3 nucleotides: TGTGCCAGCAGCACCGGACGGTACGTCCTGACTTTC.

The chain has TRBV12-3 or TRBV12-4 and TRBJ1-4; 8 nucleotides match TRBD1. This CDR3 is 14 amino acids long. V gave up 3 bases and J gave up 4 bases; unmatched junction bases: 1. The CDR3 loop reads CASSLTGVNEKLFF. CDR3 nucleotide sequence: TGTGCCAGCAGTTTGACAGGGGTTAATGAAAAACTGTTTTTT.

The chain joins TRBV6-2 or TRBV6-3 to TRBJ1-5; tentative D call: TRBD1 (5 bases). Looked up from germline, CDR1 is MNHEY and CDR2 is SVGEGT. This CDR3 has 14 amino acids. V was clipped by 6 bases and J by 4 bases, with 13 bases between them. CDR3 in DNA: TGTGCCAGCAGCTTTGGGGACGGTAATCAGCCCCAGCATTTT. Amino acid sequence: CASSFGDGNQPQHF.

This clonotype showed up just a few times. This sequence joins TRBV14 and TRBJ1-6; D perhaps matches TRBD1 (6 bases). Trimming removed 4 bases from V and 10 bases from J, with 17 bases in between. CDR3 length: 15 residues. Germline CDR1 SGHDN, CDR2 FVKESK. CDR3 amino acids: CASSPRDSQGSPLHF. The CDR3 DNA sequence: TGTGCCAGCAGCCCCCGGGACTCCCAGGGGTCACCCCTCCACTTT.

The rearrangement joins TRBV10-3 to TRBJ2-7; 8 bases align to TRBD1. Germline V lookup: CDR1 ENHRY, CDR2 SYGVKD. CDR3 length: 16 residues. The V and J ends lost 4 bases and 1 base, in that order; junction bases with no gene match: 9. Here the CDR3 reads CAISASRDRSSYEQYF. The CDR3 DNA reads TGTGCCATCAGTGCGAGTCGGGACAGGTCATCCTACGAGCAGTACTTC.

This clonotype was counted only a few times. This chain joins TRBV2 and TRBJ2-7, with 8 bases matching TRBD1. The ends lost 6 bases at V and 0 bases at J; junction bases unmatched: 7. Germline V lookup: CDR1 SNHLY, CDR2 FYNNEI. The CDR3 is made up of 15 amino acids. The chain's CDR3 is CASRLDRGSSYEQYF. The DNA of the CDR3 is TGTGCCAGCAGGTTAGACAGGGGAAGCTCCTACGAGCAGTACTTC.

The table lists this clonotype with many counts. V gene TRBV9 combines with J gene TRBJ1-1; D may be TRBD1 (6 bases). CDR3 size: 16 residues. Germline V gene data show CDR1 as SGDLS and CDR2 as YYNGEE. Trimming took off 2 bases at V and 2 bases at J, with 16 bases between the two ends. CDR3 residues: CASSVGFQGPNTEAFF. The CDR3 bases are TGTGCCAGCAGCGTCGGGTTTCAGGGGCCCAACACTGAAGCTTTCTTT.

This clonotype was observed at least ten times. The chain recombines TRBV27 with TRBJ1-2; no reliable D call. Trimming removed 3 bases from V and 1 base from J, with 9 bases in between. This CDR3 is 14 amino acids long. CDR1 is MNHEY, CDR2 SMNVEV, per germline (reference sequence). CDR3 residues: CASSFGGGNYGYTF. In DNA, the CDR3 is TGTGCCAGCAGTTTCGGTGGTGGTAACTATGGCTACACCTTC.

This clonotype has just a few counts. The chain is built from TRBV9 and TRBJ2-7; 13 nucleotides agree with TRBD2. The CDR3 runs 15 residues. Unmatched junction bases numbered 2, after V lost 3 bases and J lost 2 bases. CDR1 SGDLS and CDR2 YYNGEE come from the germline V gene. This CDR3 is CASSATSGGAYEQYF. CDR3 nucleotide sequence: TGTGCCAGCAGCGCTACTAGCGGGGGGGCCTACGAGCAGTACTTC.

CDR3 nucleotides: TGTGCCAGCTCACCATGGGACAGGCCTCCGGGGGATGAGCAGTTCTTC. Translated: CASSPWDRPPGDEQFF. J is TRBJ2-1 and V is TRBV18, with TRBD1 matching 8 bases. Germline trimming cut 2 bases from V and 8 bases from J; bases unmatched to any gene: 11. The CDR3 has 16 amino acids. CDR1 and CDR2 (germline): KGHSH, LQKENI.